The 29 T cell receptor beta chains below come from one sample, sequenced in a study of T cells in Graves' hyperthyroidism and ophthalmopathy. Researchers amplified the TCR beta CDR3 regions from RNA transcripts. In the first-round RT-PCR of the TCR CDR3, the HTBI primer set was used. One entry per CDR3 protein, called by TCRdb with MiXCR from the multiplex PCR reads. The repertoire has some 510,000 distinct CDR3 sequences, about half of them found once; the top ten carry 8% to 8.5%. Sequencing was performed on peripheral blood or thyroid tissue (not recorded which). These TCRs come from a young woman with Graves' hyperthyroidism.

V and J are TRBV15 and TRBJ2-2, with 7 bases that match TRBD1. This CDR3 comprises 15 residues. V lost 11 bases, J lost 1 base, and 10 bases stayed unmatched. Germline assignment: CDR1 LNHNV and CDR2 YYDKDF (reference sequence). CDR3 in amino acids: CASTKGAGNTGELFF. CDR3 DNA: TGTGCCTCCACGAAGGGGGCGGGGAACACCGGGGAGCTGTTTTTT.

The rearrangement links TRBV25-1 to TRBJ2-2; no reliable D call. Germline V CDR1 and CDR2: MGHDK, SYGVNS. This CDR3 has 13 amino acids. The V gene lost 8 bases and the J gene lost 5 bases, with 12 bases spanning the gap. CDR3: CASGGRRTGELFF. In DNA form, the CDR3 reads TGTGCCAGCGGCGGTCGTCGAACCGGGGAGCTGTTTTTT.

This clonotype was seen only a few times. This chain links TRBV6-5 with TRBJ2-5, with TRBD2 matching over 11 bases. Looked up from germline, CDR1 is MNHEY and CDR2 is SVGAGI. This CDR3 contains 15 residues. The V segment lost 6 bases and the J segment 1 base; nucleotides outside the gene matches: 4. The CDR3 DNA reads TGTGCCAGCAGCCGACTAGCGGGGATCCAAGAGACCCAGTACTTC. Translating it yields CASSRLAGIQETQYF.

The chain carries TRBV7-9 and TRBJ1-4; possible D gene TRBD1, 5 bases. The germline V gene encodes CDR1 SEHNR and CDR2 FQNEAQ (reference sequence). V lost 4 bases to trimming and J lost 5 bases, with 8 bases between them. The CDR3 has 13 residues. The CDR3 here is CASSWGINEKLFF. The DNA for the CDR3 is TGTGCCAGCAGCTGGGGGATCAATGAAAAACTGTTTTTT.

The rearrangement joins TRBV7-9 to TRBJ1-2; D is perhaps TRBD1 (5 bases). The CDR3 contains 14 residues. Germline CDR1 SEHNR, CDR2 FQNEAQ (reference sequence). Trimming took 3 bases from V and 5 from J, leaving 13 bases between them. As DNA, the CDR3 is TGTGCCAGCAGCTTCGACTGGGGGGGTTATGGCTACACCTTC. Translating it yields CASSFDWGGYGYTF.

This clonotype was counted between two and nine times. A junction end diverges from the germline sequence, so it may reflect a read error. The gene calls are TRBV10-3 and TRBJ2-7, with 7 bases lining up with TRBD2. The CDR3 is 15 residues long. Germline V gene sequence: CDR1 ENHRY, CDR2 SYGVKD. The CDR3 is CASSYSGGGTYEQYF. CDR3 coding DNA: TGTGCCAGCAGTTACTCGGGGGGTGGGACCTACGAGCAGTACTTC.

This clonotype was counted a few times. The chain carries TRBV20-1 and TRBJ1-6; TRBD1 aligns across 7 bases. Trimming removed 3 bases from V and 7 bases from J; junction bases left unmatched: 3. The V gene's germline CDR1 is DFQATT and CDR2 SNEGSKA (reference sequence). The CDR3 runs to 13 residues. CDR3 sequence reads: CSARVRGNSPLHF. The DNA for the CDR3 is TGCAGTGCTAGGGTCAGGGGGAATTCACCCCTCCACTTT.

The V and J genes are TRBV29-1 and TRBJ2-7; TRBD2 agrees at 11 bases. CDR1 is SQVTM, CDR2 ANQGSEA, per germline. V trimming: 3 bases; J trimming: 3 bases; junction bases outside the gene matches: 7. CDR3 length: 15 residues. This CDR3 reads CSVDGLAGGGYEQYF. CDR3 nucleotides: TGCAGCGTTGATGGGCTAGCGGGAGGAGGCTACGAGCAGTACTTC.

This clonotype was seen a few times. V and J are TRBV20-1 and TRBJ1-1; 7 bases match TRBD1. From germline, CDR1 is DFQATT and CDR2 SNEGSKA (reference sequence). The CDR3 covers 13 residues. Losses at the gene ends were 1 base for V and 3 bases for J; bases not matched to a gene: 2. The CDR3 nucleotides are TGCAGTGCTAGAGTAGGGACAGACACTGAAGCTTTCTTT. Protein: CSARVGTDTEAFF.

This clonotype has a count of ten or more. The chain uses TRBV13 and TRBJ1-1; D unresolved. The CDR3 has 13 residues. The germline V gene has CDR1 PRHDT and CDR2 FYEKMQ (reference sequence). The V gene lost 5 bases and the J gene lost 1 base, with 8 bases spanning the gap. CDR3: CASSVSPNTEAFF. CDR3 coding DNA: TGTGCCAGCAGCGTATCACCGAACACTGAAGCTTTCTTT.

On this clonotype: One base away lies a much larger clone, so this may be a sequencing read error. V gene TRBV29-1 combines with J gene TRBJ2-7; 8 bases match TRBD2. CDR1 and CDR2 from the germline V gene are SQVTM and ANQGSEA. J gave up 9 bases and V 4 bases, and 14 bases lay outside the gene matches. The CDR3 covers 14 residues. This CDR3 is CSVGSGGGIDGQYF. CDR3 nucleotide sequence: TGCAGCGTTGGAAGTGGCGGGGGGATCGACGGGCAGTACTTC.

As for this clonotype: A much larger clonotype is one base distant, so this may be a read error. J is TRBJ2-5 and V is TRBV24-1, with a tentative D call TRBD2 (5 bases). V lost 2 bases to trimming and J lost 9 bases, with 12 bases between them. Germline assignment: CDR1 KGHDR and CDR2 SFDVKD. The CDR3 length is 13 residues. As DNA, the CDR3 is TGTGCCACCAGTGATTACTTTTCGGAGGCCCAGTACTTC. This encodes CATSDYFSEAQYF.

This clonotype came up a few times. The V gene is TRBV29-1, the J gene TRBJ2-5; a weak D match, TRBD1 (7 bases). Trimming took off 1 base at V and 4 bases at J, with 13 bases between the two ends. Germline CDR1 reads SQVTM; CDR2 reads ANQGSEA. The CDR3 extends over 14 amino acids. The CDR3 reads CSVEVGGGGETQYF. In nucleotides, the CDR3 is TGCAGCGTTGAAGTAGGAGGGGGCGGAGAGACCCAGTACTTC.

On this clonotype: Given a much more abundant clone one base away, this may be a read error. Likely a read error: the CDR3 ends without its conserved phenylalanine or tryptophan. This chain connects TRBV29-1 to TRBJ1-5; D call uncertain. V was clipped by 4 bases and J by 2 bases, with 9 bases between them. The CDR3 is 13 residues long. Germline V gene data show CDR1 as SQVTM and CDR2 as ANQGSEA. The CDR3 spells CSVAVVGNQPQHY. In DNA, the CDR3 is TGCAGCGTTGCGGTCGTTGGCAATCAGCCCCAGCATTAT.

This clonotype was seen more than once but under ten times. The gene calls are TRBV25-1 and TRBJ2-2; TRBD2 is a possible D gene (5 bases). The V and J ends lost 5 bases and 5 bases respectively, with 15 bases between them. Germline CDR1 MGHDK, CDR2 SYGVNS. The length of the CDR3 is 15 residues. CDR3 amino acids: CASSLLEGKTGELFF. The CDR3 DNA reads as TGTGCCAGCAGTCTCTTAGAGGGAAAAACCGGGGAGCTGTTTTTT.

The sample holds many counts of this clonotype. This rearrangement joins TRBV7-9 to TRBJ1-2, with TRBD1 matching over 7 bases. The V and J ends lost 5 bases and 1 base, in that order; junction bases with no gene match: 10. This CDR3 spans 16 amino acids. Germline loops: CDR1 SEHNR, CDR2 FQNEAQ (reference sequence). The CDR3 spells CASSLGQEAFNYGYTF. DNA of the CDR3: TGTGCCAGCAGCCTAGGACAGGAGGCCTTTAACTATGGCTACACCTTC.

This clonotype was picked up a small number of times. The CDR3 reads CASSMDRGRTEAFF. The CDR3 DNA sequence: TGTGCCAGCAGCATGGACAGGGGAAGGACTGAAGCTTTCTTT. V is TRBV7-8 and J is TRBJ1-1, with 9 positions matching TRBD1. V lost 5 bases and J lost 5; bases outside the gene matches: 6. The CDR3 spans 14 residues. CDR1 and CDR2 from the germline V gene are SGHVS and FQNEAQ.

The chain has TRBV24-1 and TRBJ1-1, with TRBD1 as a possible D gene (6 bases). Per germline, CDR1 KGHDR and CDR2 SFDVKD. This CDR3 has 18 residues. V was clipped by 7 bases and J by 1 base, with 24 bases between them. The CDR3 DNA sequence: TGTGCCACCAGCCCTGGGGAGGCGCGGGGGGGCAAGAACACTGAAGCTTTCTTT. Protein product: CATSPGEARGGKNTEAFF.

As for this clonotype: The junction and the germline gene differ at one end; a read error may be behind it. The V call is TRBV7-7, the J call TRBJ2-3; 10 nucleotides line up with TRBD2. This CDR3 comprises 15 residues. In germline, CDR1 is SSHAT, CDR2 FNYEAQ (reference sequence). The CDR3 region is CASSPGSGRSDTQYF. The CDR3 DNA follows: TGTGCTAGCAGCCCAGGTAGCGGGAGGTCGGATACGCAGTATTTT.

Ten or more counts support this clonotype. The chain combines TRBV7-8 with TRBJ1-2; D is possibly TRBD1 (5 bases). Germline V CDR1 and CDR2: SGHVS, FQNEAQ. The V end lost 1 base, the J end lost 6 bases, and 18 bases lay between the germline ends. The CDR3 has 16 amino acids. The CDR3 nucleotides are TGTGCCAGCAGCTTAGGTGGGACCTCCCTTACTCATGGCTACACCTTC. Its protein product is CASSLGGTSLTHGYTF.

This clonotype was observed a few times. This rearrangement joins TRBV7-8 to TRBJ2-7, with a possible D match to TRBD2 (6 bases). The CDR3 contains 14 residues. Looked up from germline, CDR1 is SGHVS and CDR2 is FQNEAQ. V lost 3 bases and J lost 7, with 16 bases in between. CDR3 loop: CASSFRDFLREQYF. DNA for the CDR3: TGTGCCAGCAGCTTCCGGGACTTCCTACGGGAGCAGTACTTC.

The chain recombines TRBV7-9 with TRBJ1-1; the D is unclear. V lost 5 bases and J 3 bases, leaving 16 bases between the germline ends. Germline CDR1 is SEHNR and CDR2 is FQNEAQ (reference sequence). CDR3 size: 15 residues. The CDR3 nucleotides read TGTGCCAGCAGCCAGGATGGGCGCCGGTACACTGAAGCTTTCTTT. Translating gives CASSQDGRRYTEAFF.

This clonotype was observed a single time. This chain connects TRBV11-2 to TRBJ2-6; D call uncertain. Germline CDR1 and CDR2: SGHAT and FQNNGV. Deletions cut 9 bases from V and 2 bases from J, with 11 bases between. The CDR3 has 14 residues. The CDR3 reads CASFRATGANVLTF. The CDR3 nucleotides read TGTGCCAGTTTTAGGGCTACTGGGGCCAACGTCCTGACTTTC.

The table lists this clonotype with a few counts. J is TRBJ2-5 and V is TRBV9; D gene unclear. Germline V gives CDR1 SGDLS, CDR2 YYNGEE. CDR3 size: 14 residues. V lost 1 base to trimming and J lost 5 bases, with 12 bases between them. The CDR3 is CASSVLPESETQYF. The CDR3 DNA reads TGTGCCAGCAGCGTATTACCCGAATCGGAGACCCAGTACTTC.

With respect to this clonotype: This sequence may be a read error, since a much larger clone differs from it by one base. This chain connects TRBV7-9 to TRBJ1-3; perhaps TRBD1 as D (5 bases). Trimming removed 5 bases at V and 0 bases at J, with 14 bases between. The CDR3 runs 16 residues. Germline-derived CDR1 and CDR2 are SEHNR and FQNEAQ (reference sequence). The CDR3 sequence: CASSHGTASSGNTIYF. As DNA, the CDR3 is TGTGCCAGCAGCCACGGGACGGCGAGCTCTGGAAACACCATATATTTT.

The CDR3 sequence: CASSFGGRPYEQYF. DNA for the CDR3: TGTGCCAGCAGTTTCGGCGGGAGACCCTACGAGCAGTACTTC. This chain uses TRBV6-5 with TRBJ2-7; 7 nucleotides align to TRBD2. Germline CDR1 and CDR2: MNHEY and SVGAGI. J gave up 2 bases and V 4 bases, and 5 bases lay outside the gene matches. The length of the CDR3 is 14 residues.

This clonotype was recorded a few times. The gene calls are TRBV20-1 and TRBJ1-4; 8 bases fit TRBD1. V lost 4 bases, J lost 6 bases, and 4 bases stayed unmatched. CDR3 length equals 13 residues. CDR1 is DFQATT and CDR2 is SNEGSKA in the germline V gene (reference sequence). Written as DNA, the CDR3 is TGCAGTGCTATGGAGACAGGGGATGAAAAACTGTTTTTT. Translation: CSAMETGDEKLFF.

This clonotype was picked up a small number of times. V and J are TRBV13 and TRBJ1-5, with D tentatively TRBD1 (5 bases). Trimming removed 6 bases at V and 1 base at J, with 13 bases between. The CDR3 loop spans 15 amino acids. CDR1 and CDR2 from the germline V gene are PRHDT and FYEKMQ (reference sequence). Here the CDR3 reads CASRRGEGSNQPQHF. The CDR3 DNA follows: TGTGCCAGCAGACGAGGGGAAGGAAGCAATCAGCCCCAGCATTTT.

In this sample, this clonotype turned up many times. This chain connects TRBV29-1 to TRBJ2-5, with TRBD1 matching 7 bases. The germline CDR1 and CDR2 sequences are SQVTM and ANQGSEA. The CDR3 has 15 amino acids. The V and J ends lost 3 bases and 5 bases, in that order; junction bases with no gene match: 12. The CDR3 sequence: CSVERKRGRLETQYF. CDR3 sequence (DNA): TGCAGCGTTGAGCGGAAAAGGGGGCGGTTGGAGACCCAGTACTTC.